A single sample is the source of the 8 T cell receptor beta chains below, sequenced in a study of T-cell memory formation after mild COVID-19. TCRdb reanalysed the 5' RACE reads using MiXCR and keeps one entry per CDR3 protein. This repertoire shows 150,000 to 200,000 distinct CDR3 sequences, 14% found once; its top ten account for 11% to 15%. The sequenced sample was PBMCs or a T cell subset sorted from them (not recorded which). The receptors were gathered from an adult woman who had mild COVID-19 (a few samples of this study predate the infection). Cell type and time point are not known.

The gene calls are TRBV7-2 and TRBJ2-3, with 10 bases fitting TRBD2. The CDR3 contains 14 residues. CDR1 is SGHTA and CDR2 is FQGNSA in the germline V gene. V lost 5 bases to trimming and J lost 6 bases; unmatched junction nucleotides: 5. The CDR3 sequence is CASSKGLAIDTQYF. In nucleotides, the CDR3 is TGTGCCAGCAGCAAGGGACTAGCGATCGATACGCAGTATTTT.

This clonotype was seen a handful of times. The chain links TRBV7-9 to TRBJ2-4, with TRBD1 identical over 9 bases. J was trimmed by 8 bases and V by 6 bases; bases with no gene match: 8. The CDR3 extends over 14 amino acids. Germline CDR1 reads SEHNR; CDR2 reads FQNEAQ (reference sequence). CDR3 nucleotides: TGTGCCAGCAGTCCAACAGGGGGCGGGGACATTCAGTACTTC. Its protein is CASSPTGGGDIQYF.

V and J are TRBV15 and TRBJ2-3; 13 nucleotides line up with TRBD2. Looked up from germline, CDR1 is LNHNV and CDR2 is YYDKDF (reference sequence). V was clipped by 2 bases and J by 14 bases; unmatched bases: 7. The CDR3 runs 14 residues. The CDR3 DNA reads TGTGCCACCAGCAGAACCGGGACTAGCGGGGTGGGGTATTTT. Protein sequence: CATSRTGTSGVGYF.

The sample holds a few counts of this clonotype. This rearrangement joins TRBV29-1 to TRBJ2-5; D is undetermined. Germline lookup yields CDR1 SQVTM and CDR2 ANQGSEA. The CDR3 has 12 amino acids. V dropped 0 bases and J dropped 5 bases, with 7 bases sitting between them. Here the CDR3 reads CSVEEGSETQYF. Here the CDR3 DNA reads TGCAGCGTTGAAGAAGGTTCGGAGACCCAGTACTTC.

The V and J genes are TRBV29-1 and TRBJ2-5, with D maybe TRBD1 (6 bases). Germline V gene data show CDR1 as SQVTM and CDR2 as ANQGSEA. Trimming removed 4 bases at V and 1 base at J, with 10 bases between. This CDR3 is built from 13 residues. The CDR3 loop reads CSVVGRGQETQYF. CDR3 bases: TGCAGCGTTGTCGGCAGGGGCCAAGAGACCCAGTACTTC.

The chain links TRBV5-1 to TRBJ2-5; D is uncertain. Trimming stripped 0 bases from V and 2 bases from J, with 8 bases between. CDR3 length: 14 residues. The germline V gene has CDR1 SGHRS and CDR2 YFSETQ. This CDR3 reads CASSLGKAQETQYF. The CDR3 DNA is TGCGCCAGCAGCTTGGGAAAAGCTCAAGAGACCCAGTACTTC.

This clonotype has only a few counts. The J gene is TRBJ2-5, the V gene TRBV15; D call uncertain. V was shortened by 0 bases and J by 9 bases, with 11 bases between the two germline ends. CDR3 length: 13 residues. Germline lookup yields CDR1 LNHNV and CDR2 YYDKDF (reference sequence). The CDR3 nucleotides read TGTGCCACCAGCAGAGATTGGCGTCCGGCCCAGTACTTC. Protein sequence: CATSRDWRPAQYF.

This chain joins TRBV29-1 and TRBJ2-1; D remains unclear. With 4 bases removed from V and 0 bases from J, the gap between germline ends came to 13 bases. The CDR3 loop spans 15 amino acids. The V gene's germline CDR1 is SQVTM and CDR2 ANQGSEA. Here the CDR3 reads CSVAPGLGSYNEQFF. In DNA, the CDR3 is TGCAGCGTTGCACCGGGCCTCGGCTCCTACAATGAGCAGTTCTTC.